The clone carrying this T cell receptor beta chain was observed at least ten times. CDR3 size: 14 residues. Trimming removed 8 bases from V and 0 bases from J, with 11 bases in between. Germline V gives CDR1 MNHEY, CDR2 SVGAGI. This record comes from a study of T-cell reconstitution after alpha-beta-depleted transplantation in children. Preparing the TCRbeta library involved the use of unique molecular identifiers. Each CDR3 protein gets one entry after TCRdb re-called the PCR reads with MiXCR. The sample yields around 93,000 distinct CDR3 sequences, roughly 8.8% seen once. Sequenced here: PBMCs from the stem cell graft donor, sampled from the stem cell graft. This sequence was found in a human donor who donated a stem cell graft to a child with congenital amegakaryocytic thrombocytopenia. The V and J genes are TRBV6-5 and TRBJ1-5, with D maybe TRBD1 (5 bases). CDR3 region: CASRQSYSNQPQHF. CDR3 in DNA: TGTGCCAGCCGACAGTCATATAGCAATCAGCCCCAGCATTTT.